This T cell receptor beta chain was profiled in a study of cytomegalovirus exposure and HLA in healthy donors. Study-wide points: Relative to equally common others, HLA-associated TCR beta chains showed greater clonal expansion in a later analysis. It was reported that TCR beta sequences correctly inferred the HLA-A and HLA-B alleles for most subjects. Being indistinguishable, some V segments were excluded, TRBV6-2 and TRBV6-3 among them.

PCR used 60 Vbeta primers and 13 Jbeta primers. Profiling relied on immunoSEQ multiplex PCR, and the TCRdb table lists in-frame clones only, not all of them. The data hold fewer than 130,000 clones, with 65% observed a single time. Concerning this clone itself: As yet, its antigen is unknown.

The V gene's germline CDR1 is MNHEY and CDR2 SVGAGI. CDR3 length: 15 residues. Trimming pared 2 bases from V and 0 bases from J, leaving 8 bases between. The chain is built from TRBV6-5 and TRBJ2-1; D perhaps matches TRBD1 (6 bases). The clonotype comes from a man aged 25-45 years in good health and CMV-seropositive. The specimen was PBMCs. The CDR3 spells CASSYQGPSYNEQFF. CDR3 DNA: TGTGCCAGCAGTTACCAGGGGCCCTCCTACAATGAGCAGTTCTTC.